This TCR beta chain stems from a study of tumor and adjacent non-tumor tissue in lung cancer. The CDR3 is 15 residues long. CDR1 is SGHAT and CDR2 is FQNNGV in the germline V gene. The template was RNA from unsorted bulk tissue. Donors were chemotherapy-naive, newly diagnosed lung cancer surgical patients in China, August–late 2014. TCRbeta libraries were built with three rounds of nested PCR, modified from ARM-PCR. One entry per CDR3 protein results from TCRdb running MiXCR on the multiplex PCR reads. The sample shows tens of thousands of distinct CDR3 sequences, 80% of them seen only once. Concerning this clonotype: A junction boundary mismatches the germline segment, possibly from a read error.

This chain uses TRBV11-2 with TRBJ2-7; D call uncertain. What was sequenced was lung tumor tissue. This receptor was taken from a woman aged 50 to 60 with non-small cell lung cancer. CDR3 DNA: TGTGGCAGCATTTTATCTCCGAGTCCCTCCTACGAGCAGTACTTC. Encoded protein: CGSILSPSPSYEQYF.